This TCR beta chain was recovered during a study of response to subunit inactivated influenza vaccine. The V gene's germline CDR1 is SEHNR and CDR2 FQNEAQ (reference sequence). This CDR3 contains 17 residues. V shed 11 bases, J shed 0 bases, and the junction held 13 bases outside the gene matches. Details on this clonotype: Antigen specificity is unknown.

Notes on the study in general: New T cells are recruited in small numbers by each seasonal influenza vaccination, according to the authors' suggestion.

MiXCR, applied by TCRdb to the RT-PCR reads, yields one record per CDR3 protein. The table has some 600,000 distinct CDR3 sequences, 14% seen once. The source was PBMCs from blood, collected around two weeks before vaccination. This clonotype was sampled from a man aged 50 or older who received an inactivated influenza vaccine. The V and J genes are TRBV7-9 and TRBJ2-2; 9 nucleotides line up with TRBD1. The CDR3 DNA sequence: TGTGCCGGACCGGGACAGGGCTCATCTGCGAACACCGGGGAGCTGTTTTTT. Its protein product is CAGPGQGSSANTGELFF.